This T cell receptor beta chain was obtained from a study of shared clonotypes between healthy human individuals. CDR1 and CDR2 from the germline V gene are GTSNPN and SVGIG (reference sequence). The CDR3 is made up of 15 amino acids. Trimming removed 4 bases from V and 6 bases from J, with 20 bases in between. The assay was immunoSEQ multiplex PCR, and TCRdb's table has in-frame clones only and misses some. The table records some 1,600,000 clones, 95% to 99% of them present only once. Specimen: naive CD4+ T cells sorted from blood. The subset was: CD45RA+ positively selected. The genes are TRBV30 and TRBJ2-3, with D possibly matching TRBD2 (6 bases). This clonotype was obtained from a man under 40 in good health. The chain's CDR3 is CAWNEGLAIPDTQYF. CDR3 nucleotide sequence: TGTGCCTGGAACGAAGGGCTAGCGATCCCCGATACGCAGTATTTT.